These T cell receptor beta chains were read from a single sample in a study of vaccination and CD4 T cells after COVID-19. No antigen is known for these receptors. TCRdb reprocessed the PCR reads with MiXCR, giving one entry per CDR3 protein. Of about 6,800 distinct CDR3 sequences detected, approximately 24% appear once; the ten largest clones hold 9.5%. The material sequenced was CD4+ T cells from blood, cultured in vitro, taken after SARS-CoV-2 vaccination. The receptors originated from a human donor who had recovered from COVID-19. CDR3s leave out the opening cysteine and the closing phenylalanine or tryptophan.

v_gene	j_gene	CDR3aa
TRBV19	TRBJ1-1	ASTPGQGATTEAF
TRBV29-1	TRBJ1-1	SVDRGNTEAF
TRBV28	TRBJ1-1	ASSLAGSQGAEAF
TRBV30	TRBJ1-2	AWSVHRDSPNYGYT
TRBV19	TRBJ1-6	ASSISGTGVNSPLH
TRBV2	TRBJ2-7	ASSDLSAWY
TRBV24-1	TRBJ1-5	ATSDRPGTGGYNQPQH
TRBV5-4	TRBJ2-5	ASSLRGGLGETQY
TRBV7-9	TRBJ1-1	ASSQLQGSTEAF
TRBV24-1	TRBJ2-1	ATSEGTPRSQQF
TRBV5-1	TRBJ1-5	ASSLLGQGNQPQH